The next 30 T cell receptor beta chains were all read from a single sample in a study of beta chain features in type 1 diabetes. Their target antigens are unknown. Isolated RNA was reverse transcribed in full, so expressed TCRB transcripts were sequenced. The protocol was immunoSEQ multiplex PCR, while the TCRdb copy is restricted to in-frame clones and leaves out a portion. Among around 180,000 clones listed, under 9.5% were seen once. Study-wide points: In every one of the four CD4+ subsets, TCRB CDR3s were moderately but significantly shorter in Type 1 diabetes patients.

Source material: central memory CD4+ T cells from blood. Source of these receptors: a young man with type 1 diabetes.

This clone showed up just a few times. This chain joins TRBV28 and TRBJ2-7, with D possibly matching TRBD1 (5 bases). Germline assignment: CDR1 MDHEN and CDR2 SYDVKM. This CDR3 is built from 14 residues. The V end lost 2 bases, the J end lost 4 bases, and 12 bases lay between the germline ends. The CDR3 region is CASSLRQGRYEQYF. In DNA, the CDR3 is TGTGCCAGCAGTTTACGGCAGGGCCGGTACGAGCAGTACTTC.

This clone was seen more than once but under ten times. This rearrangement joins TRBV29-1 to TRBJ2-1, with 10 bases identical to TRBD2. CDR1 and CDR2 from the germline V gene are SQVTM and ANQGSEA. The CDR3 spans 13 residues. With 2 bases clipped from V and 6 bases from J, the junction kept 1 base outside the gene matches. In nucleotides, the CDR3 is TGCAGCGTTGAAAGCGGGAGGGGCAATGAGCAGTTCTTC. Amino acid sequence: CSVESGRGNEQFF.

This clone occurred a few times. This chain joins TRBV18 and TRBJ2-3; 7 bases are a match to TRBD1. The CDR3 runs 14 residues. V shed 1 base and J 3 bases; nucleotides not matched to a gene: 1. CDR1 is KGHSH and CDR2 is LQKENI in the germline V gene. CDR3 nucleotides: TGTGCCAGCTCACCACAGACAGGGACAGATACGCAGTATTTT. This translates into CASSPQTGTDTQYF.

This clone has only a few counts. Other DNA sequences in this specimen translate into the identical CDR3. This chain connects TRBV29-1 to TRBJ1-2; D unresolved. CDR3 length: 11 amino acids. The V gene lost 6 bases and the J gene lost 3 bases, with 8 bases spanning the gap. CDR1 and CDR2 (germline): SQVTM, ANQGSEA. This CDR3 reads CSVAGYYGYTF. The CDR3 DNA reads TGCAGCGTAGCGGGGTACTATGGCTACACCTTC.

On this clone: Sequence at one end of the junction differs from germline and may be a read error. The rearrangement joins TRBV6-6 to TRBJ2-1; D gene unclear. CDR1 MNHNY and CDR2 SVGAGI come from the germline V gene (reference sequence). The CDR3 loop spans 13 amino acids. The CDR3 DNA reads as TGTGCCAGCCGTTATCAGACTGCACGGGTCGAGTTCTTC. This sequence encodes CASRYQTARVEFF.

This clone was recorded many times. This sequence joins TRBV10-3 and TRBJ2-1; 13 nucleotides line up with TRBD2. The germline CDR1 and CDR2 sequences are ENHRY and SYGVKD. The CDR3 is 18 amino acids. The V segment lost 7 bases and the J segment 6 bases; nucleotides outside the gene matches: 15. CDR3 in amino acids: CAITSTTSGRAMSNEQFF. CDR3 sequence (DNA): TGTGCCATCACGAGTACAACTAGCGGGAGGGCCATGAGCAATGAGCAGTTCTTC.

This clone was seen a handful of times. This chain joins TRBV28 and TRBJ2-7; 7 bases are a match to TRBD1. The germline CDR1 and CDR2 sequences are MDHEN and SYDVKM. Trimming took 4 bases from V and 1 from J; bases not matched to a gene: 4. This CDR3 comprises 14 residues. CDR3 protein: CASSSGTESYEQYF. CDR3 coding DNA: TGTGCCAGCAGTTCCGGGACAGAGTCCTACGAGCAGTACTTC.

This clone was seen more than once but under ten times. The CDR3 region has the DNA TGTGCCAGCAGCGGGGAGGCCCGCACCGGGGAGCTGTTTTTT. It encodes CASSGEARTGELFF. The chain couples TRBV14 to TRBJ2-2; D is possibly TRBD2 (6 bases). With 5 bases removed from V and 4 bases from J, the gap between germline ends came to 11 bases. Germline loops: CDR1 SGHDN, CDR2 FVKESK. The CDR3 is made up of 14 amino acids.

In this sample, this clone turned up a few times. This chain uses TRBV6-1 with TRBJ2-6, with 9 bases aligning to TRBD1. J gave up 1 base and V 4 bases, and 8 bases lay outside the gene matches. This CDR3 has 18 amino acids. Germline loops: CDR1 MNHNS, CDR2 SASEGT. CDR3 in amino acids: CASSAYRGRGSGANVLTF. CDR3 coding DNA: TGTGCCAGCAGTGCCTACAGGGGGCGCGGATCTGGGGCCAACGTCCTGACTTTC.

The chain carries TRBV30 and TRBJ2-1; TRBD1 is a possible D gene (5 bases). Trimming shortened V by 1 base and J by 8 bases, and 21 bases separated the two germline ends. The CDR3 totals 16 residues. Germline V gives CDR1 GTSNPN, CDR2 SVGIG (reference sequence). The CDR3 bases are TGTGCCTGGAGTGCCCGACAGTTCTCCGGCGGCGATGAGCAGTTCTTC. This gives the protein CAWSARQFSGGDEQFF. Combining the CDR3 with reference TRBV30 and TRBJ2-1 gives the whole variable domain SQTIHQWPATLVQPVGSPLSLECTVEGTSNPNLYWYRQAAGRGLQLLFYSVGIGQISSEVPQNLSASRPQDRQFILSSKKLLLSDSGFYLCAWSARQFSGGDEQFFGPGTRLTVL.

CDR3 DNA: TGCAGCGTTTCTCCCACGGGTTCTTACGAGCAGTACTTC. Residues: CSVSPTGSYEQYF. The genes are TRBV29-1 and TRBJ2-7; D uncertain. Per the germline V gene, CDR1 is SQVTM and CDR2 is ANQGSEA. The V end lost 5 bases, the J end lost 4 bases, and 15 bases lay between the germline ends. The CDR3 consists of 13 residues.

The V gene is TRBV11-2, the J gene TRBJ2-2; D is perhaps TRBD2 (6 bases). V was cut by 5 bases and J by 1 base, with 8 bases left in between. Germline values: CDR1 SGHAT, CDR2 FQNNGV. The CDR3 runs to 14 residues. Here the CDR3 reads CASSPGVNTGELFF. CDR3 DNA sequence: TGTGCCAGCAGCCCGGGGGTGAACACCGGGGAGCTGTTTTTT.

This clone was detected a few times. Here the CDR3 reads CASLGREDEQYF. The CDR3 DNA sequence: TGTGCCAGTCTTGGCAGGGAGGACGAGCAGTACTTC. J is TRBJ2-7 and V is TRBV6-6; tentative D call: TRBD2 (6 bases). This CDR3 has 12 amino acids. V was clipped by 9 bases and J by 5 bases, with 14 bases between them. Germline V lookup: CDR1 MNHNY, CDR2 SVGAGI (reference sequence).

The V call is TRBV28, the J call TRBJ2-7; possible D gene TRBD1, 5 bases. CDR3 length: 13 residues. Trimming shortened V by 2 bases and J by 3 bases, and 8 bases separated the two germline ends. Looked up from germline, CDR1 is MDHEN and CDR2 is SYDVKM. The CDR3 protein is CASSLSRVYEQYF. CDR3 DNA sequence: TGTGCCAGCAGTTTAAGCAGGGTCTACGAGCAGTACTTC.

A few counts support this clone. This chain connects TRBV23-1 to TRBJ2-4; no reliable D call. TRBV23-1 falls under the ORF class, with uncertain function. Trimming left V 0 bases short and J 4 bases short, with 10 bases between. The CDR3 consists of 15 residues. DNA for the CDR3: TGCGCCAGCAGTCAATCTGGGCAGGAAAAAAACATTCAGTACTTC. This codes for CASSQSGQEKNIQYF.

This clone was seen a handful of times. The chain uses TRBV28 and TRBJ1-2; the match to TRBD1 covers 8 bases. CDR1 is MDHEN and CDR2 is SYDVKM in the germline V gene. The V segment lost 6 bases and the J segment 4 bases; nucleotides outside the gene matches: 10. The CDR3 has 15 amino acids. The CDR3 DNA is TGTGCCAGCAGCTCTAGAGGACAGGGCCTCTATGGCTACACCTTC. It encodes CASSSRGQGLYGYTF.

J is TRBJ2-3 and V is TRBV9; D remains ambiguous. Trimming removed 0 bases from V and 8 bases from J, with 10 bases in between. CDR1 is SGDLS, CDR2 YYNGEE, per germline. The CDR3 runs to 13 residues. CDR3 loop: CASSVAPFSTQYF. The CDR3 nucleotides are TGTGCCAGCAGCGTAGCTCCCTTCAGTACGCAGTATTTT.

In this sample, this clone turned up many times. The chain couples TRBV28 to TRBJ1-2; 7 bases line up with TRBD1. The CDR3 length is 14 residues. J gave up 8 bases and V 7 bases, and 13 bases lay outside the gene matches. Germline-derived CDR1 and CDR2 are MDHEN and SYDVKM. CDR3 amino acids: CASTIGTAVRGYTF. The CDR3, as DNA: TGTGCCAGCACCATAGGGACAGCCGTTCGGGGCTACACCTTC.

This clone was detected ten times or more. The CDR3, as DNA: TGTGCCAGCAGCCTAACTAGCGGAGCCAAAAACATTCAGTACTTC. Translating it yields CASSLTSGAKNIQYF. This chain joins TRBV14 and TRBJ2-4, with TRBD2 matching over 8 bases. The CDR3 spans 15 residues. The trim removed 4 bases at V and 0 bases at J, leaving 2 bases unmatched. CDR1 SGHDN and CDR2 FVKESK come from the germline V gene.

This clone was found a few times. This sequence is one base from a far larger clone and is likely a read error. The V and J genes are TRBV5-6 and TRBJ2-1; D is undetermined. V lost 0 bases and J lost 8, with 12 bases in between. CDR3 length: 14 residues. Germline V gene data show CDR1 as SGHDT and CDR2 as YYEEEE. The CDR3 loop reads CASSLEPANDEQFF. The CDR3 nucleotides are TGTGCCAGCAGCTTGGAGCCAGCGAACGATGAGCAGTTCTTC.

This clone was observed a few times. The rearrangement uses TRBV7-6 and TRBJ2-1, with 8 nucleotides matching TRBD1. Germline V CDR1 and CDR2: SGHVS, FNYEAQ. This CDR3 is 16 amino acids long. V trimming: 0 bases; J trimming: 6 bases; junction bases outside the gene matches: 7. The CDR3 coding sequence is TGTGCCAGCAGCTTAGCCCAGCCAACAGGGGGCAATGAGCAGTTCTTC. Translating gives CASSLAQPTGGNEQFF.

The chain carries TRBV15 and TRBJ2-1; D may be TRBD1 (5 bases). Germline V lookup: CDR1 LNHNV, CDR2 YYDKDF (reference sequence). Trimming shortened V by 1 base and J by 10 bases, and 8 bases separated the two germline ends. The CDR3 is made up of 12 amino acids. The CDR3 bases are TGTGCCACCAGCAGAGGGCAGGGCGAGCAGTTCTTC. The encoded protein is CATSRGQGEQFF.

V and J are TRBV4-3 and TRBJ1-5; TRBD1 might be the D (5 bases). Between the trimmed V and J ends, which lost 0 bases and 3 bases, there was a span of 15 bases. CDR1 is LGHNA, CDR2 YSLEER, per germline. This CDR3 has 17 amino acids. Here the CDR3 reads CASSQDISGNTNQPQHF. The CDR3 DNA reads TGCGCCAGCAGCCAAGATATTTCAGGGAATACCAATCAGCCCCAGCATTTT.

The chain combines TRBV6-5 with TRBJ2-3; D gene uncertain. This CDR3 region has 13 residues. The germline V gene encodes CDR1 MNHEY and CDR2 SVGAGI. The V gene lost 7 bases and the J gene lost 1 base, with 9 bases spanning the gap. The DNA for the CDR3 is TGTGCCAGCATCCAGGATGGCACAGATACGCAGTATTTT. Translating it yields CASIQDGTDTQYF.

This clone has just a few counts. V and J are TRBV5-4 and TRBJ1-2; 7 bases map to TRBD1. Trimming at V came to 3 bases and at J to 5 bases, leaving 7 bases not matched to a gene. Germline V lookup: CDR1 SGHNT, CDR2 YYREEE (reference sequence). There are 14 residues in the CDR3. The chain's CDR3 is CASSWTGLEYGYTF. The CDR3 DNA reads as TGTGCCAGCAGCTGGACAGGACTCGAATATGGCTACACCTTC.

This clone was observed a few times. The chain combines TRBV28 with TRBJ1-2; D is possibly TRBD1 (5 bases). The ends were cut back, 7 bases at V and 4 bases at J, with 22 bases in the middle. The CDR3 length is 16 residues. CDR1 and CDR2 (germline): MDHEN, SYDVKM. The CDR3 nucleotides read TGTGCCAGCAACTCCGGGGCCGCTCGGGAGGGCTATGGCTACACCTTC. Translating it yields CASNSGAAREGYGYTF.

V is TRBV30 and J is TRBJ2-7; 8 positions match TRBD1. CDR1 is GTSNPN and CDR2 is SVGIG in the germline V gene (reference sequence). J lost 6 bases, V lost 8 bases, and 9 bases had no gene match. This CDR3 contains 12 residues. The CDR3 bases are TGTGCCCGACAGGGGTTGGCCCGCGAGCAGTACTTC. Its translation: CARQGLAREQYF.

This chain joins TRBV7-6 and TRBJ2-3, with TRBD2 matching 10 bases. The CDR3 sequence is 16 residues long. The germline V gene encodes CDR1 SGHVS and CDR2 FNYEAQ. Trimming removed 0 bases from V and 3 bases from J; junction bases left unmatched: 3. The CDR3 protein is CASSLAGLAVTDTQYF. As DNA, the CDR3 is TGTGCCAGCAGCTTAGCCGGACTAGCGGTAACAGATACGCAGTATTTT.

This clone was seen more than once but under ten times. The genes are TRBV4-2 and TRBJ2-7, with 15 bases fitting TRBD2. The CDR3 has 19 amino acids. Germline V lookup: CDR1 LGHNA, CDR2 YNFKEQ. The V gene end was trimmed by 0 bases and the J gene end by 2 bases; junction bases not matched to a gene: 8. CDR3 residues: CASSQDPGLAGGGAYEQYF. DNA for the CDR3: TGTGCCAGCAGCCAAGATCCGGGACTAGCGGGAGGAGGGGCCTACGAGCAGTACTTC.

The V and J genes are TRBV5-1 and TRBJ2-5, with 10 bases lining up with TRBD2. This CDR3 is 14 amino acids long. The germline CDR1 and CDR2 sequences are SGHRS and YFSETQ. V was pared by 3 bases and J by 2 bases, with 1 base of the junction left unmatched. CDR3 sequence: CASSWTSGQETQYF. CDR3 DNA: TGCGCCAGCAGCTGGACTAGCGGACAAGAGACCCAGTACTTC.